The entry below describes one T cell receptor beta chain. This entry is derived from a study of shared clonotypes between healthy human individuals. Study-level information: Used for every donor were three CD4 naive, three CD4 memory, two CD8 naive and one CD8 memory plate.

Positively selected for CCR7, the CD45RO-negative cells used as naive CD8 cells excluded terminally differentiated effector memory CD45RA+ cells. Original methodology: Junction-only immunoSEQ data arrived without quality scores, meaning filtering differed. The protocol was immunoSEQ multiplex PCR, while the TCRdb copy is restricted to in-frame clones and leaves out a portion. The V and J calls and the clone size are those of that table, but D and trimming were determined from the DNA. The data show 1.5 million to 2.5 million clones, with less than 95% seen just once and roughly 1% held by the top ten. The trim removed 2 bases at V and 11 bases at J, leaving 5 bases unmatched. CDR1 SGHVS and CDR2 FQNEAQ come from the germline V gene. The CDR3 is 12 residues long.

The sequencing sample was made of naive CD8+ T cells sorted from blood. The TCR sequence derives from a young man in good health. The chain joins TRBV7-8 to TRBJ1-1, with 7 bases identical to TRBD1. This chain's CDR3 is CASSLRQGDAFF. CDR3 coding DNA: TGTGCCAGCAGCTTAAGGCAGGGGGACGCTTTCTTT.